This TCR beta chain is drawn from a study of T-cell memory formation after mild COVID-19 (dated by TCRdb to about 2021). Broadly, across the study: TCR sequence clusters from the two donors were found to be largely donor specific. T-cell clones expanding and contracting after mild COVID-19 in a couple of donors were tracked by longitudinal TCRalpha and TCRbeta repertoire sequencing. Two young, previously healthy adult volunteers made up the cohort, one male and one female. What the authors observed across the whole study: Balanced CD4/CD8 phenotypes were observed for clones contracting from day 15 to 85, whereas a bias towards CD4+ was observed for a second wave of clones expanding from day 15 to 37. Some responding clones were detected in pre-infection memory, suggesting pre-existing cross-reactive memory T cells joined the SARS-CoV-2 response. SARS-CoV-2 specificity of the second-wave clones peaking on day 37 was not confirmed. The study included only two mild cases, and larger cohorts that include severe cases with pre-infection samples were judged to be necessary. Contracting CD4+ clones were located mainly in the CM and EM memory subsets, whereas CD8+ clones were found to be enriched in EMRA.

Ficoll-Paque density gradient centrifugation was the method used to isolate PBMCs. The run used an Illumina NovaSeq 6000. Using 5'RACE with constant-segment primers, TCRalpha and TCRbeta cDNA libraries were constructed, with sample barcodes and unique molecular identifiers added in the process. RNA was extracted from every sample with Trizol reagent. Amplification of the libraries took two PCR steps, and the second step added a second sample barcode plus Illumina TruSeq adapters. Libraries were sequenced on an Illumina NovaSeq with 2 x 150 bp paired-end reads. The study's processing was this. Reads were demultiplexed and collapsed into UMI-guided consensus sequences with migec v1.2.7. Using mixcr v2.1.11, the UMI consensuses were aligned to TRA and TRB V and J templates and assembled into clonotypes. A clonotype was counted as expanded or contracted only when both edgeR and NoisET called the clonotype significant, with the noise models trained on biological replicates. For edgeR calls, the thresholds were a false discovery rate-adjusted p below 0.01 and a log2 fold-change of 1. As an exploratory analysis of dynamics, max-normalized trajectories of the 1000 most abundant clonotypes were examined with PCA combined with hierarchical clustering. Separately sequenced CD4+ and CD8+ repertoires were used to assign the CD4 or CD8 phenotype of responding clones. TCRdb redid the processing of the public reads, applying fastp at Q25 and MiXCR, and retained in-frame beta chains. When rows share a CDR3 protein, they turn into one entry using the most common DNA and genes. These V and J calls rely on TCRdb rather than the paper's analysis. This sample is represented by around 390,000 distinct CDR3 sequences; 15% to 20% of them were singletons. Under 25% of the sample is held by the ten biggest clonotypes.

Trimming costs V 6 bases and J 7 bases, and their ends lie 24 bases apart. The CDR3 covers 16 residues, taking in both the cysteine and the phenylalanine. Only the CDR3 DNA is retained, 48 bases long and in frame from the first base. As encoded in the germline V gene, CDR1 is MDHEN while CDR2 is SYDVKM. A word on this clonotype: The clone's antigen remains unknown. Base quality data are lacking; no much larger clone is found one base away.

Input material: PBMCs or a T cell subset sorted from them (not recorded which). The V gene is TRBV28 and the J gene is TRBJ1-2, and possibly TRBD1, on 6 matching bases. The sequence came from a man aged 18 to 29 who had mild COVID-19 (a few samples of this study predate the infection). The sample titles of this study are shuffled in the database, so cell type and time point are left out; the donor was told from shared clones. The encoded CDR3 is CASSRETITGPGGYTF. Here is the DNA: TGTGCCAGCAGCCGCGAGACTATCACAGGGCCGGGTGGCTACACCTTC.